The present T cell receptor (beta chain) was sequenced within a study of T cells in Graves' hyperthyroidism and ophthalmopathy. Study as a whole: Before any treatment, at initial diagnosis, peripheral blood was collected. Whole-study findings and limits: Most thyroid clonotypes with frequency above 0.001 were detected in blood. Ophthalmopathy and stable hyperthyroidism were told apart by a 13 V-J model.

RNA transcripts provided the source from which TCR beta CDR3 regions were amplified. The HTBI set primed first-round TCR CDR3 RT-PCR. TCRdb analysed the multiplex PCR reads with MiXCR anew, one entry per CDR3 protein. The sample has some 420,000 distinct CDR3 sequences, around 13% seen once. This CDR3 contains 14 residues. CDR1 is LGHDT, CDR2 YNNKEL, per germline (reference sequence). The V and J ends lost 3 bases and 8 bases respectively, with 14 bases between them. Patients aged 18 to 65 had newly diagnosed hyperthyroidism lasting under 2 months. This clonotype was seen at least ten times. The antigen is unknown.

The specimen was blood. The chain is built from TRBV3-1 and TRBJ2-4, with D perhaps matching TRBD2 (6 bases). This receptor was identified in a woman aged 18-29 years with Graves' hyperthyroidism. DNA for the CDR3: TGTGCCAGCAGCCACCGTGGAGGGAGACACATTCAGTACTTC. Translated, it gives CASSHRGGRHIQYF.